The next 20 T cell receptor beta chains were all read from a single sample in a study of T-cell reconstitution after alpha-beta-depleted transplantation in children (dated by TCRdb to about 2016). The treatment or condition label on this specimen signifies: allogeneic hematopoietic cell transplantation with graft depleted of TCRalphabeta T cells and CD19 B cells. Library preparation employed PCR. These reads were obtained on an Illumina HiSeq 2500. To normalize quantification of the TCRbeta repertoire, the TCR libraries were built with molecular barcoding that relied on unique molecular identifiers. The public sequencing data were trimmed at Q25 with fastp and processed into clonotypes with MiXCR by TCRdb, which kept only in-frame beta chains. Every distinct CDR3 protein forms one entry, paired with its most common genes and DNA. A total of about 980,000 distinct CDR3 sequences appear in this sample, 25% to 35% of them only once. The ten largest make up 25% to 35% of the sample.

Sequencing was performed on PBMCs, mostly from graft donor cells, taken 360 days after TCRalphabeta/CD19-depleted stem cell transplant. The receptors shown here come from a boy less than two years old who had a stem cell transplant for SCID, so the T cells may come from the graft donor.

As concerns this clonotype: At one end, the junction sequence differs from germline, possibly due to a read error. The chain joins TRBV24-1 to TRBJ1-2, with D tentatively TRBD1 (5 bases). The CDR3 length is 16 residues. Germline CDR1 reads KGHDR; CDR2 reads SFDVKD. For the CDR3, the DNA is TGTACCACCAGTGCCACCGGACGGGACTGGGACTATGGCTACACCTTC. It specifies CTTSATGRDWDYGYTF.

This clonotype has a count of ten or more. CDR3 residues: CASSPTGDEQFF. As DNA, the CDR3 is TGCGCCAGCAGCCCTACAGGGGATGAGCAGTTCTTC. The rearrangement joins TRBV4-3 to TRBJ2-1; 7 bases line up with TRBD1. This CDR3 region has 12 residues. CDR1 LGHNA and CDR2 YSLEER come from the germline V gene. Trimming took 4 bases from V and 8 from J; bases not matched to a gene: 2.

This clonotype was recorded a few times. In DNA form, the CDR3 reads TGCAGCGCTGGGACTAGCGGTTTCTCCTACAATGAGCAGTTCTTC. Encoded protein: CSAGTSGFSYNEQFF. This sequence joins TRBV29-1 and TRBJ2-1; TRBD2 matches 11 bases. This CDR3 spans 15 amino acids. V shed 7 bases, J shed 0 bases, and the junction held 5 bases outside the gene matches. CDR1 and CDR2 from the germline V gene are SQVTM and ANQGSEA.

The rearrangement joins TRBV7-9 to TRBJ2-5, with 9 bases aligning to TRBD1. The CDR3 covers 15 residues. CDR1 SEHNR and CDR2 FQNEAQ come from the germline V gene (reference sequence). With V trimmed by 5 bases and J by 3 bases, 7 bases remained unmatched. CDR3 loop: CASSARRDREETQYF. CDR3 sequence (DNA): TGTGCCAGCAGCGCCCGGAGGGACAGGGAAGAGACCCAGTACTTC.

This chain uses TRBV5-1 with TRBJ2-1, with TRBD2 matching over 10 bases. This CDR3 comprises 18 residues. The V and J ends lost 4 bases and 5 bases, in that order; junction bases with no gene match: 15. Germline V gene data show CDR1 as SGHRS and CDR2 as YFSETQ. This CDR3 reads CASSTRDSGGAWDNEQFF. The CDR3 DNA reads as TGCGCCAGCAGCACTAGGGACAGCGGGGGGGCCTGGGACAATGAGCAGTTCTTC.

The V gene is TRBV6-5, the J gene TRBJ2-3; 8 nucleotides align to TRBD2. CDR1 is MNHEY, CDR2 SVGAGI, per germline. V lost 3 bases, J lost 4 bases, and 6 bases stayed unmatched. There are 15 residues in the CDR3. The CDR3 region has the DNA TGTGCCAGCAGTTATGAGCGGGGGCGACCAGATACGCAGTATTTT. This translates into CASSYERGRPDTQYF.

CDR3: CSATQGFNQPQHF. CDR3 nucleotides: TGCAGTGCTACGCAGGGCTTCAATCAGCCCCAGCATTTT. The V call is TRBV20-1, the J call TRBJ1-5; the D gene is possibly TRBD1 (5 bases). Germline-derived CDR1 and CDR2 are DFQATT and SNEGSKA (reference sequence). The germline V and J ends were trimmed by 4 bases and 3 bases, with 10 bases remaining between them. The CDR3 length is 13 residues.

This clonotype was picked up a small number of times. The gene calls are TRBV5-1 and TRBJ2-2; D unclear. The CDR3 has 15 residues. Germline CDR1 SGHRS, CDR2 YFSETQ. The ends were cut back, 5 bases at V and 2 bases at J, with 13 bases in the middle. The CDR3 region is CASRSLVVNTGELFF. The CDR3 DNA reads as TGCGCCAGCAGATCCTTGGTGGTTAACACCGGGGAGCTGTTTTTT.

The CDR3 DNA reads as TGTGCCAGCAAACAAACCGGGACAGCAGCCTACGAGCAGTACTTC. Amino acids: CASKQTGTAAYEQYF. The V and J genes are TRBV6-1 and TRBJ2-7, with 7 bases lining up with TRBD1. Germline CDR1 and CDR2: MNHNS and SASEGT. This CDR3 is built from 15 residues. V trimming: 7 bases; J trimming: 2 bases; junction bases outside the gene matches: 11.

This clonotype has just a few counts. The chain carries TRBV19 and TRBJ2-7; 7 bases match TRBD1. J gave up 2 bases and V 2 bases, and 6 bases lay outside the gene matches. Per the germline V gene, CDR1 is LNHDA and CDR2 is SQIVND (reference sequence). The CDR3 has 15 amino acids. The CDR3 loop is CASSIHRTGPYEQYF. The CDR3 DNA follows: TGTGCCAGTAGTATACACCGGACAGGACCCTACGAGCAGTACTTC.

V and J are TRBV20-1 and TRBJ2-1; no firm D call. Germline CDR1 DFQATT, CDR2 SNEGSKA (reference sequence). The CDR3 sequence is 11 residues long. CDR3 bases: TGCAGATGTAGAACAGACAATGAGCAGTTCTTC. This gives the protein CRCRTDNEQFF.

The chain is built from TRBV12-3 or TRBV12-4 and TRBJ2-3, with D possibly matching TRBD2 (6 bases). The CDR3 totals 13 residues. V shed 8 bases and J shed 6 bases, with 15 bases lying between them. The CDR3 DNA follows: TGTGCCAGCTCCGGGGGTCCTTTGGATACGCAGTATTTT. Amino acids: CASSGGPLDTQYF.

The chain is built from TRBV20-1 and TRBJ2-3; D is possibly TRBD2 (5 bases). There are 15 residues in the CDR3. Germline CDR1 reads DFQATT; CDR2 reads SNEGSKA (reference sequence). V lost 0 bases and J lost 3, with 13 bases in between. The CDR3, as DNA: TGCAGTGCTAGAGATTGGGGTGAGGGAACAGATACGCAGTATTTT. Amino acids: CSARDWGEGTDTQYF.

V is TRBV2 and J is TRBJ2-2; the D gene is possibly TRBD2 (7 bases). Germline assignment: CDR1 SNHLY and CDR2 FYNNEI. Trimming shortened V by 1 base and J by 9 bases, and 12 bases separated the two germline ends. This CDR3 spans 14 amino acids. This CDR3 reads CASSEGTGGRELFF. DNA for the CDR3: TGTGCCAGCAGTGAAGGGACGGGGGGCAGGGAGCTGTTTTTT.

This clonotype has at least ten counts. The chain joins TRBV7-9 to TRBJ2-5, with 8 bases that match TRBD1. The CDR3 totals 13 residues. V gave up 3 bases and J gave up 5 bases; unmatched junction bases: 2. Germline-derived CDR1 and CDR2 are SEHNR and FQNEAQ (reference sequence). The CDR3 region is CASSLTGVETQYF. CDR3 DNA: TGTGCCAGCAGCTTGACAGGGGTGGAGACCCAGTACTTC. The variable domain in full, with the rest retrieved from reference TRBV7-9 and TRBJ2-5, is DTGVSQNPRHKITKRGQNVTFRCDPISEHNRLYWYRQTLGQGPEFLTYFQNEAQLEKSRLLSDRFSAERPKGSFSTLEIQRTEQGDSAMYLCASSLTGVETQYFGPGTRLLVL.

At least ten counts were recorded for this clonotype. This chain uses TRBV4-1 with TRBJ2-5; perhaps D is TRBD1 or TRBD2 (5 bases each). Germline CDR1 and CDR2: MGHRA and YSYEKL. V lost 1 base to trimming and J lost 1 base, with 13 bases between them. This CDR3 comprises 16 residues. This CDR3 reads CASSQGRGRIQETQYF. DNA of the CDR3: TGCGCCAGCAGCCAAGGCCGGGGACGGATCCAAGAGACCCAGTACTTC.

This clonotype has only a few counts. The V gene is TRBV7-2, the J gene TRBJ2-1; TRBD2 might be the D (6 bases). Germline-derived CDR1 and CDR2 are SGHTA and FQGNSA. The CDR3 is made up of 15 amino acids. The V gene lost 3 bases and the J gene lost 3 bases, with 12 bases spanning the gap. CDR3 nucleotides: TGTGCCAGCAGCTTGGTATCGGACTACTACAATGAGCAGTTCTTC. It codes for CASSLVSDYYNEQFF.

The chain joins TRBV7-9 to TRBJ2-3; no clear D. Germline assignment: CDR1 SEHNR and CDR2 FQNEAQ (reference sequence). V was shortened by 2 bases and J by 2 bases, with 8 bases between the two germline ends. The CDR3 covers 14 residues. CDR3 sequence reads: CASSLSKNTDTQYF. CDR3 DNA sequence: TGTGCCAGCAGCTTAAGCAAAAACACAGATACGCAGTATTTT.

This clonotype was counted only a few times. The rearrangement uses TRBV4-2 and TRBJ2-2; D is possibly TRBD2 (5 bases). V was shortened by 0 bases and J by 0 bases, with 11 bases between the two germline ends. This CDR3 has 17 residues. Germline V gene sequence: CDR1 LGHNA, CDR2 YNFKEQ. The DNA for the CDR3 is TGTGCCAGCAGCCAAGAGCGGAGGAAATCGAACACCGGGGAGCTGTTTTTT. It is translated as CASSQERRKSNTGELFF.

In nucleotides, the CDR3 is TGTGCCAGCAGCTTGCTGGGGGGAATTGAGCAGTTCTTC. Its translation: CASSLLGGIEQFF. The rearrangement uses TRBV5-8 and TRBJ2-1; D might be TRBD2 (6 bases). CDR3 length: 13 amino acids. The germline V gene has CDR1 SGHTS and CDR2 YDEGEE. Trimming removed 1 base at V and 9 bases at J, with 11 bases between.